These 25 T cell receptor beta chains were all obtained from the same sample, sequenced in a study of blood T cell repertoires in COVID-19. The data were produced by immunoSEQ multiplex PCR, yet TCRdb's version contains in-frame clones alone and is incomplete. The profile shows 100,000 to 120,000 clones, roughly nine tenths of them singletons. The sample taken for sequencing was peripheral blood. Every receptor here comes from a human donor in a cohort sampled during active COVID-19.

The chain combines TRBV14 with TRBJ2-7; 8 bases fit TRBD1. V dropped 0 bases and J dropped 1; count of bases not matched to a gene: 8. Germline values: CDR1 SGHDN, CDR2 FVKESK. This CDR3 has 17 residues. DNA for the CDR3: TGTGCCAGCAGCCAAGATTGGGGACAGGAGGGATCCTACGAGCAGTACTTC. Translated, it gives CASSQDWGQEGSYEQYF.

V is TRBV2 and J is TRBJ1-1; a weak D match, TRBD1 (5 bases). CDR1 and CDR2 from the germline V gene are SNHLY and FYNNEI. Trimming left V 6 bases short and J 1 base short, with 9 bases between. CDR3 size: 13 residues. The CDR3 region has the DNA TGTGCCAGCAGGAGGACATCGAACACTGAAGCTTTCTTT. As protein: CASRRTSNTEAFF.

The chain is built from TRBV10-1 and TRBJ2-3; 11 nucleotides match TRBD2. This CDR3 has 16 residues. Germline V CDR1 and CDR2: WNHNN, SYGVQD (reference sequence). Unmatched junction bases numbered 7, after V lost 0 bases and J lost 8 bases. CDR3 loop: CASSESTRLAGGTQYF. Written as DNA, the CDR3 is TGCGCCAGCAGTGAGTCCACTAGGCTAGCGGGAGGTACGCAGTATTTT.

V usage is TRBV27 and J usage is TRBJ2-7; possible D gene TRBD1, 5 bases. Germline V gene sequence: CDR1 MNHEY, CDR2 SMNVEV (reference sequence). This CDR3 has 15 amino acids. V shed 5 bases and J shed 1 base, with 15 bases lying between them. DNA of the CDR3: TGTGCCAGCAGTGCTCAGGGATATGAATCCTACGAGCAGTACTTC. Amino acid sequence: CASSAQGYESYEQYF.

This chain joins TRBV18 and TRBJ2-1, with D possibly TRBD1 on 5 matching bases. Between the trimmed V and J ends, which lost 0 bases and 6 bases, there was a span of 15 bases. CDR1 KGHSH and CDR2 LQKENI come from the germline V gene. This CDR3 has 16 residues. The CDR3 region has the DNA TGTGCCAGCTCACCACCGTCCGGGTATGGGGCCAATGAGCAGTTCTTC. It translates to CASSPPSGYGANEQFF.

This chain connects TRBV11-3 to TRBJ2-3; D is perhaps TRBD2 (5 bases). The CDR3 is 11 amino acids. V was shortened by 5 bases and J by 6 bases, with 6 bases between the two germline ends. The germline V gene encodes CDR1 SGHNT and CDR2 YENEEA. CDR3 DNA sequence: TGTGCCAGCAGCACGGGGGATACGCAGTATTTT. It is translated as CASSTGDTQYF.

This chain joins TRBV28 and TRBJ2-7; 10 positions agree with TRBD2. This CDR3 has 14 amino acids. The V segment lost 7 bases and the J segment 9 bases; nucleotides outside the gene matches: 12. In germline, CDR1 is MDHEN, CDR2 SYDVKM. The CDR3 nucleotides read TGTGCCAGCAACTTAGGACTAGCGGTAAGCGGGCAGTACTTC. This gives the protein CASNLGLAVSGQYF. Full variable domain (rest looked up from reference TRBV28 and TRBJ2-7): DVKVTQSSRYLVKRTGEKVFLECVQDMDHENMFWYRQDPGLGLRLIYFSYDVKMKEKGDIPEGYSVSREKKERFSLILESASTNQTSMYLCASNLGLAVSGQYFGPGTRLTVT.

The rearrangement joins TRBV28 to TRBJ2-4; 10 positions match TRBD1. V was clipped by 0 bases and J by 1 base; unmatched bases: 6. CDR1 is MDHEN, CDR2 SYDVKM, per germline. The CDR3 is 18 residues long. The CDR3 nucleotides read TGTGCCAGCAGTTTATGGGGACAGGGGAGTTGGGCCAAAAACATTCAGTACTTC. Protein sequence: CASSLWGQGSWAKNIQYF.

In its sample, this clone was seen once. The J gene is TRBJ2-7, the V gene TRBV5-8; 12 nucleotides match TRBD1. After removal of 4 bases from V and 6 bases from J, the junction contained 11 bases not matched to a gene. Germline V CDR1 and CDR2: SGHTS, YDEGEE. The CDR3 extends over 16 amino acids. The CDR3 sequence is CASSVEWDRGRSEQYF. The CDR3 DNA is TGTGCCAGCAGCGTAGAATGGGACAGGGGGCGATCCGAGCAGTACTTC.

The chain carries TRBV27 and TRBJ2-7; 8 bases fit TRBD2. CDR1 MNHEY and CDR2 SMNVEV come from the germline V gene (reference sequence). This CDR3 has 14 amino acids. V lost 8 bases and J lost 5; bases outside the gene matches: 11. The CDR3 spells CASALGGVRNEQYF. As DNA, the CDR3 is TGTGCCAGCGCCCTCGGGGGGGTCAGGAACGAGCAGTACTTC.

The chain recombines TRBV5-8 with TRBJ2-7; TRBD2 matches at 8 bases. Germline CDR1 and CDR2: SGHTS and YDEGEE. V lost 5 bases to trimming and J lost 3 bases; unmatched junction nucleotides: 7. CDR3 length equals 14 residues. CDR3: CASRVPGLGYEQYF. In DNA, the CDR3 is TGTGCCAGCAGAGTTCCGGGACTAGGCTACGAGCAGTACTTC.

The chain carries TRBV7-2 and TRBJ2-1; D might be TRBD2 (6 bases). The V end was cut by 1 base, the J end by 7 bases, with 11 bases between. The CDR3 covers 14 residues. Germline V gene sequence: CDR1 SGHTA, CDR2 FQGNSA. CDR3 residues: CASSLGLGMNEQFF. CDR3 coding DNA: TGTGCCAGCAGCTTAGGACTAGGGATGAATGAGCAGTTCTTC.

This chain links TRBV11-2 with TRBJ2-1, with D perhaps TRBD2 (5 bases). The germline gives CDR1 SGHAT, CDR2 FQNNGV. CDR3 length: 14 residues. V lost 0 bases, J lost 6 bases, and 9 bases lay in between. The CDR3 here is CASSLEAVANEQFF. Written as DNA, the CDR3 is TGTGCCAGCAGCTTAGAAGCGGTGGCCAATGAGCAGTTCTTC.

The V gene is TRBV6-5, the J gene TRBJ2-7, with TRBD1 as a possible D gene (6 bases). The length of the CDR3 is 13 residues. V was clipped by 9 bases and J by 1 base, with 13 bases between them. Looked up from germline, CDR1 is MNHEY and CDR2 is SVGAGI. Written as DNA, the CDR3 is TGTGCCAGTTTAGGCACAGGGTCCTACGAGCAGTACTTC. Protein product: CASLGTGSYEQYF.

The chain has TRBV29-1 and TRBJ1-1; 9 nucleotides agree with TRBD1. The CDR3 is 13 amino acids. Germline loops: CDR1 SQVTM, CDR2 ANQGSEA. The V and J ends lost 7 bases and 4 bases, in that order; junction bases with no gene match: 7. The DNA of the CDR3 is TGCAGCGGGGCGGACAGGGGCTTCACTGAAGCTTTCTTT. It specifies CSGADRGFTEAFF.

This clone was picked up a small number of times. The CDR3 nucleotides read TGTGCCAGTAGTAGTTACGGAGGGTCCTACGAGCAGTACTTC. Translating gives CASSSYGGSYEQYF. The J gene is TRBJ2-7, the V gene TRBV19, with D perhaps TRBD2 (6 bases). CDR3 length: 14 residues. Germline loops: CDR1 LNHDA, CDR2 SQIVND (reference sequence). Trimming stripped 4 bases from V and 1 base from J, with 11 bases between. The whole variable domain, filled in from reference TRBV19 and TRBJ2-7, reads DGGITQSPKYLFRKEGQNVTLSCEQNLNHDAMYWYRQDPGQGLRLIYYSQIVNDFQKGDIAEGYSVSREKKESFPLTVTSAQKNPTAFYLCASSSYGGSYEQYFGPGTRLTVT.

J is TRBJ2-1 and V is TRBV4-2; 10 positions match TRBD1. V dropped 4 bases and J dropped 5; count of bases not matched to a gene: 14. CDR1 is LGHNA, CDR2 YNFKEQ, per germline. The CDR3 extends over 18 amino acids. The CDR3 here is CASSPRQGAKGFHNEQFF. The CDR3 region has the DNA TGTGCCAGCAGCCCGAGACAGGGGGCGAAGGGTTTCCACAATGAGCAGTTCTTC.

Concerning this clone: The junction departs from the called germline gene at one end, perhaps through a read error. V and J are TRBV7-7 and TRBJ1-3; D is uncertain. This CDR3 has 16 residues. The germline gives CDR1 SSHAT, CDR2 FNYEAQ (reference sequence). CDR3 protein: CASSPDASRTGNTIYF. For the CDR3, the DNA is TGTGCTAGCAGCCCCGATGCAAGCCGTACTGGAAACACCATATATTTT.

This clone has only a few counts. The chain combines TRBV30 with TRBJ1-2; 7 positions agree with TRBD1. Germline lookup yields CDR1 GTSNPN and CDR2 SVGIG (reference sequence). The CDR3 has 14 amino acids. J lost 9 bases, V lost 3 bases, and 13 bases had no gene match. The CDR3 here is CAWSSQGIGFSYTF. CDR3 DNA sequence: TGTGCCTGGAGCTCACAGGGGATTGGGTTCAGCTACACCTTC.

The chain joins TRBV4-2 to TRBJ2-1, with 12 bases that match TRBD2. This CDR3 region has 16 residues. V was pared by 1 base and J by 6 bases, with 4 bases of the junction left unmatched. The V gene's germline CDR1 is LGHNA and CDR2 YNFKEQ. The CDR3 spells CASSQGLAGEINEQFF. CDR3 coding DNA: TGTGCCAGCAGCCAAGGACTAGCGGGAGAAATCAATGAGCAGTTCTTC.

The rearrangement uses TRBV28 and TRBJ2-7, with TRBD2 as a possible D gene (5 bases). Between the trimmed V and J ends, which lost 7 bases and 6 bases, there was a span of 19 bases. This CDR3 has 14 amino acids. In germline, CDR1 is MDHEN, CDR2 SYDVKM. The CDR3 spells CASTPPAGGREQYF. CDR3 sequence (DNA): TGTGCCAGCACCCCCCCCGCCGGAGGACGCGAGCAGTACTTC.

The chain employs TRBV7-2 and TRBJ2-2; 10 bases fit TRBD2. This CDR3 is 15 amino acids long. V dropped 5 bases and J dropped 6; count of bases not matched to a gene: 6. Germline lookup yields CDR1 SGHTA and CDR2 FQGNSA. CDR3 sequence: CASSQSSGRPGELFF. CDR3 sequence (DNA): TGTGCCAGCAGCCAAAGTAGCGGGAGGCCCGGGGAGCTGTTTTTT.

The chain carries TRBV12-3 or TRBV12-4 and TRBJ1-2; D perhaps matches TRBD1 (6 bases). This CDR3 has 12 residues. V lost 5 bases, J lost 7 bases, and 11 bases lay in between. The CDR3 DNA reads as TGTGCCAGCAGTCAATACAGGGTTGGCTACACCTTC. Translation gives CASSQYRVGYTF.

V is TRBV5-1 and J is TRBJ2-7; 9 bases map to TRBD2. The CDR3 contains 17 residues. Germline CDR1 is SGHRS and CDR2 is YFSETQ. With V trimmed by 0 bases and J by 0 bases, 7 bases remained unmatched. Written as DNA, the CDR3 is TGCGCCAGCAGCTTGGTCGCTAGCGGGATGAACTCCTACGAGCAGTACTTC. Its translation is CASSLVASGMNSYEQYF.

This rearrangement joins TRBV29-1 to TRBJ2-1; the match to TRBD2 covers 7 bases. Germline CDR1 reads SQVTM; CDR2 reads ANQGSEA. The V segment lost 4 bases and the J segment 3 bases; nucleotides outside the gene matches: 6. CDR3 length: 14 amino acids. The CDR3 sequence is CSVGGGSGYNEQFF. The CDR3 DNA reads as TGCAGCGTTGGGGGGGGTAGCGGCTACAATGAGCAGTTCTTC.